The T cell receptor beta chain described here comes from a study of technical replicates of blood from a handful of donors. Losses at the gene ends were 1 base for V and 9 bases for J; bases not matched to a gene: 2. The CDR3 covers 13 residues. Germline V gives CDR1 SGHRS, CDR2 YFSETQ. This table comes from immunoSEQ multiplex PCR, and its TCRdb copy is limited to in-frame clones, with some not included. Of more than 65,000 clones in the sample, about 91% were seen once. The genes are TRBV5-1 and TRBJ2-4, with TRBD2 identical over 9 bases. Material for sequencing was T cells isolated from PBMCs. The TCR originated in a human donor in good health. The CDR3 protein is CASSLLRGGIQYF. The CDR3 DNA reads TGCGCCAGCAGCTTGTTGCGGGGGGGCATTCAGTACTTC.